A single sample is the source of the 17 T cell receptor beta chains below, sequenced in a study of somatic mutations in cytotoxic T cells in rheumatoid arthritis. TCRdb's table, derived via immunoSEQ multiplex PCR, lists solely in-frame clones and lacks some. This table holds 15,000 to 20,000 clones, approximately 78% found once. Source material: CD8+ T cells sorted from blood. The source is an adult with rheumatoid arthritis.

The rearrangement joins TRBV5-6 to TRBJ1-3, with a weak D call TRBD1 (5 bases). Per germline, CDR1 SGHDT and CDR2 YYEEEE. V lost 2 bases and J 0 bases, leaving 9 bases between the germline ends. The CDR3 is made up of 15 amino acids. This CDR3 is CASSFRGGSGNTIYF. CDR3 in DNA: TGTGCCAGCAGCTTTCGTGGGGGCTCTGGAAACACCATATATTTT.

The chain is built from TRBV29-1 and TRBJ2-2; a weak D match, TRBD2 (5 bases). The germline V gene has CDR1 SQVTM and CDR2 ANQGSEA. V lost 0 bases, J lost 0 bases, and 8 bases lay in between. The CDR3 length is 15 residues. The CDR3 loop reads CSVEDGSANTGELFF. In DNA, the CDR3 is TGCAGCGTTGAAGATGGGAGTGCGAACACCGGGGAGCTGTTTTTT.

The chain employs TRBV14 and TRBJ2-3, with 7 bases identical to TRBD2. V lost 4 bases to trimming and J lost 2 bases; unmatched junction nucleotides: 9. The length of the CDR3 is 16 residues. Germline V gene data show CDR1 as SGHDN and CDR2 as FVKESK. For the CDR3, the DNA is TGTGCCAGCAGCCCTCGGGACTACCGCATCACAGATACGCAGTATTTT. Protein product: CASSPRDYRITDTQYF.

The CDR3 DNA reads TGTGCCAGCAGTTGGAGGGCAACGAGACAAGAGACCCAGTACTTC. The encoded protein is CASSWRATRQETQYF. The gene calls are TRBV28 and TRBJ2-5; maybe TRBD2 (6 bases). In germline, CDR1 is MDHEN, CDR2 SYDVKM. The length of the CDR3 is 15 residues. The V end was cut by 4 bases, the J end by 2 bases, with 14 bases between.

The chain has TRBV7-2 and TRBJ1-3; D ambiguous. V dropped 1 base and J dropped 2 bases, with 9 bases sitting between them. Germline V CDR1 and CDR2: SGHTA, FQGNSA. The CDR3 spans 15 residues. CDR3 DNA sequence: TGTGCCAGCAGCTTAGTGGCGGAGCCTGGAAACACCATATATTTT. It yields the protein CASSLVAEPGNTIYF. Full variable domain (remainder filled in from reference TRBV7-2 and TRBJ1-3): GAGVSQSPSNKVTEKGKDVELRCDPISGHTALYWYRQSLGQGLEFLIYFQGNSAPDKSGLPSDRFSAERTGGSVSTLTIQRTQQEDSAVYLCASSLVAEPGNTIYFGEGSWLTVV.

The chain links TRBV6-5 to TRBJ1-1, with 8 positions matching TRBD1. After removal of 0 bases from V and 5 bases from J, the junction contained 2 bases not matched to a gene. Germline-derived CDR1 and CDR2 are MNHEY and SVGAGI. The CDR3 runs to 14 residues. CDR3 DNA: TGTGCCAGCAGTTACTCGAGGACAGGGACTGAAGCTTTCTTT. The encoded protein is CASSYSRTGTEAFF.

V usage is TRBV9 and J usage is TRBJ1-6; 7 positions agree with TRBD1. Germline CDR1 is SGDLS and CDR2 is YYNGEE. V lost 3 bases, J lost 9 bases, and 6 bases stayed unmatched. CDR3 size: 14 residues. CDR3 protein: CASSEGDRFSPLHF. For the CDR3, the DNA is TGTGCCAGCAGCGAGGGGGACAGATTTTCACCCCTCCACTTT.

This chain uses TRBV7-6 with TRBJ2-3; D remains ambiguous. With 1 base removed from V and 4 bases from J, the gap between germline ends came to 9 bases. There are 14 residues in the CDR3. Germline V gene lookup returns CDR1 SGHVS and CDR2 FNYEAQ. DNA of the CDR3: TGTGCCAGCAGCTTAGGTGGCACCGCAGATACGCAGTATTTT. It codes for CASSLGGTADTQYF.

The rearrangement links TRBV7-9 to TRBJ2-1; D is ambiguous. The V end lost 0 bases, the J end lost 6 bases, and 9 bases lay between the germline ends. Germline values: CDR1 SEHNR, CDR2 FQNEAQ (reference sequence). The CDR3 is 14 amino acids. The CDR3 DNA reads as TGTGCCAGCAGCTTAGCATCAGATCTCAATGAGCAGTTCTTC. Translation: CASSLASDLNEQFF. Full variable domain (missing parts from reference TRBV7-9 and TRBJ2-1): DTGVSQNPRHKITKRGQNVTFRCDPISEHNRLYWYRQTLGQGPEFLTYFQNEAQLEKSRLLSDRFSAERPKGSFSTLEIQRTEQGDSAMYLCASSLASDLNEQFFGPGTRLTVL.

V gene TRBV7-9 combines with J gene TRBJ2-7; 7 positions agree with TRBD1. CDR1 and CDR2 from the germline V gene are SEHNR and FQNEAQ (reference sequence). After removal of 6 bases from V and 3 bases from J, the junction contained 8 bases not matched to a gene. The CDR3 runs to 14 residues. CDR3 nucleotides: TGTGCCAGCAGTTCGGGGACAGTGGGCTACGAGCAGTACTTC. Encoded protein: CASSSGTVGYEQYF.

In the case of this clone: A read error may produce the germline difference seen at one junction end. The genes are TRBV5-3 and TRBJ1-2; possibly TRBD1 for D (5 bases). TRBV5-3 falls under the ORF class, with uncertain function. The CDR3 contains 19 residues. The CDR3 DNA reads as TGTGCCAGAAGCTCTCGGCAGTCGGACACTCGGTTCGATTACTACGGCTACACCTTC. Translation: CARSSRQSDTRFDYYGYTF.

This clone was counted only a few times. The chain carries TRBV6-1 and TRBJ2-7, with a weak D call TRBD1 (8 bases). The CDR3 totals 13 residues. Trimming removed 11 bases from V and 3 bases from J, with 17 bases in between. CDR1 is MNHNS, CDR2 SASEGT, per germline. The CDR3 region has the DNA TGTGCCGGAGGGGGGGACAGGTACTACGAGCAGTACTTC. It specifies CAGGGDRYYEQYF.

The CDR3 DNA reads TGTGCCAGCGGCCTAGGTGGGTCCTACAATGAGCAGTTCTTC. Translated: CASGLGGSYNEQFF. The chain is built from TRBV7-9 and TRBJ2-1; no clear D. The ends were cut back, 8 bases at V and 1 base at J, with 12 bases in the middle. CDR1 is SEHNR, CDR2 FQNEAQ, per germline (reference sequence). CDR3 length equals 14 residues.

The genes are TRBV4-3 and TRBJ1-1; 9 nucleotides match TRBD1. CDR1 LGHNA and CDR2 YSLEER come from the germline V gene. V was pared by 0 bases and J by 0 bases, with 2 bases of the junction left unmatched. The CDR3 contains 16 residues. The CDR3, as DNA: TGCGCCAGCAGCCAAGATGGGGACAGGGTGAACACTGAAGCTTTCTTT. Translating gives CASSQDGDRVNTEAFF.

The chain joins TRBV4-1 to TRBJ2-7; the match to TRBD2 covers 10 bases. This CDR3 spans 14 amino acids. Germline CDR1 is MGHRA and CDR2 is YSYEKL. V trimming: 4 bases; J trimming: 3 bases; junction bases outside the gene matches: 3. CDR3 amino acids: CASSPGTSDYEQYF. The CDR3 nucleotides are TGCGCCAGCAGCCCCGGGACTAGCGACTACGAGCAGTACTTC.

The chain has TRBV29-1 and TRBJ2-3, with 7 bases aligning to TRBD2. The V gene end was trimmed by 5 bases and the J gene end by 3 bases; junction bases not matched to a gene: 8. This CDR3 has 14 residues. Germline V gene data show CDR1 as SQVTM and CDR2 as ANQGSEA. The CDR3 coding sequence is TGCAGCGTTCATCGCGGGAGAGGAACAGATACGCAGTATTTT. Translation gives CSVHRGRGTDTQYF.

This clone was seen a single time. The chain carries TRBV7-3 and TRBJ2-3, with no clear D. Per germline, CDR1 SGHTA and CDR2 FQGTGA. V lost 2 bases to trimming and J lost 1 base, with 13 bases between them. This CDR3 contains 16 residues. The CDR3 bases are TGTGCCAGCAGCTTATGGGGTAGAAGCGGCACAGATACGCAGTATTTT. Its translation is CASSLWGRSGTDTQYF.